This T cell receptor (beta chain) was recorded in a study of T cell repertoires in cytomegalovirus infection. Overall study context: Public TCR beta signatures provided an indication of both CMV infection and a matching HLA type. Findings and caveats of the study: Based on cumulative public TCR beta family frequency, carriers of CMV plus the relevant HLA were identified. The ex vivo response was dominated by HLA-C-restricted CMV-specific TCR beta clonotypes.

Trimming removed 8 bases from V and 5 bases from J, with 18 bases in between. The CDR3 length is 14 residues. Germline assignment: CDR1 MNHEY and CDR2 SMNVEV (reference sequence). Notes on this clonotype: Its antigen is unidentified.

TCRdb used MiXCR to reprocess the reads, holding one entry per CDR3 protein. The repertoire holds 45,000 to 55,000 distinct CDR3 sequences, with 21% as singletons. The sequence derives from a human donor in good health (CMV status not recorded). Some clones in this sample may be carry-over from other donors' samples. Sample: CD8+ T cells from cultured PBMCs, taken from culture after CMV antigen stimulation. The chain joins TRBV27 to TRBJ2-5; D gene uncertain. As DNA, the CDR3 is TGTGCCAGCGGACCAACACGGGCTGGGGAGACCCAGTACTTC. This encodes CASGPTRAGETQYF.